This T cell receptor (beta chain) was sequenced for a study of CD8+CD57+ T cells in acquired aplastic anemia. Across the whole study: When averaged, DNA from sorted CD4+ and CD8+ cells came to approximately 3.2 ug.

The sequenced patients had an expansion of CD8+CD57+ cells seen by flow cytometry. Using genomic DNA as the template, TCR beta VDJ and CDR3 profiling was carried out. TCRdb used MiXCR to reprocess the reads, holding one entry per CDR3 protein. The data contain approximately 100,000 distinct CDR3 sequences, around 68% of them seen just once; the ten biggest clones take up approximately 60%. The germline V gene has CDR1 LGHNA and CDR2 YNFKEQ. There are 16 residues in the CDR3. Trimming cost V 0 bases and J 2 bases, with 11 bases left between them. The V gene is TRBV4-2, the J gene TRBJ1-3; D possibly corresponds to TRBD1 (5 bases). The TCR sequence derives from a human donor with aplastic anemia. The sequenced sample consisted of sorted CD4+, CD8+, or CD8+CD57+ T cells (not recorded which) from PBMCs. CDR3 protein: CASSQDPQGTGNTIYF. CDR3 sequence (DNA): TGTGCCAGCAGCCAAGATCCCCAGGGAACTGGAAACACCATATATTTT.